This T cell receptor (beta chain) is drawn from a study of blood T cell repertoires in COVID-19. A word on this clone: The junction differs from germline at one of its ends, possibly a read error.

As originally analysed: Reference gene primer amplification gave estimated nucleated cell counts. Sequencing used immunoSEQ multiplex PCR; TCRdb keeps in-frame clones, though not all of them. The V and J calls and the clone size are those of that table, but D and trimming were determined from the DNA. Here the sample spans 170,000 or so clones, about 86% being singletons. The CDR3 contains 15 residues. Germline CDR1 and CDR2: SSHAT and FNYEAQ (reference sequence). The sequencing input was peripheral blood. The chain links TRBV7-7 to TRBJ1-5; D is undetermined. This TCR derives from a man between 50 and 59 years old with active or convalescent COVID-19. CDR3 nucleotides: TGTGCTAGCAGCCAAAAGACACACAACAATCAGCCCCAGCATTTT. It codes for CASSQKTHNNQPQHF.